Following are 7 T cell receptor beta chains from one sample sequenced in a study of glioma-infiltrating T cells. Using RNA template, CDR3s of TCR alpha and beta were amplified with iRepertoire arm-PCR. TCRdb called the multiplex PCR reads again in MiXCR, with one record for every CDR3 protein. Among fewer than 250,000 distinct CDR3 sequences listed, approximately 30% were seen once. Material for sequencing was glioma tissue, nonneoplastic brain tissue, or PBMCs (not recorded which). The receptor source for this set is a human donor with low-grade glioma or glioblastoma, undergoing nonglioma brain surgery, or in good health (not recorded which).

A note on this clonotype: A clone one base away is much larger, so this may be a read error. V is TRBV18 and J is TRBJ1-4; D call uncertain. CDR1 KGHSH and CDR2 LQKENI come from the germline V gene. There are 13 residues in the CDR3. V shed 0 bases and J shed 5 bases, with 4 bases lying between them. CDR3 sequence (DNA): TGTGCCAGCTCACCACCGTCCAATGAAAAACTGTTTTTT. It is translated as CASSPPSNEKLFF.

This clonotype has just a few counts. V is TRBV4-2 and J is TRBJ2-7; D remains ambiguous. Germline loops: CDR1 LGHNA, CDR2 YNFKEQ. The CDR3 has 15 amino acids. V shed 3 bases and J shed 2 bases, with 14 bases lying between them. The CDR3 sequence is CASSQTKGQPYEQYF. The CDR3 coding sequence is TGTGCCAGCAGCCAGACAAAGGGCCAACCCTACGAGCAGTACTTC.

In its sample, this clonotype was seen many times. The V gene is TRBV28, the J gene TRBJ1-6, with a tentative D call TRBD1 (6 bases). V was pared by 2 bases and J by 4 bases, with 9 bases between. The CDR3 has 15 amino acids. CDR1 and CDR2 from the germline V gene are MDHEN and SYDVKM. As DNA, the CDR3 is TGTGCCAGCAGTTTAGCAGGGGTATATAATTCACCCCTCCACTTT. Protein sequence: CASSLAGVYNSPLHF.

Many counts were recorded for this clonotype. The CDR3 sequence is CASSYSGSEDTQYF. The CDR3 bases are TGTGCCAGCAGTTACAGCGGGAGCGAAGATACGCAGTATTTT. This rearrangement joins TRBV6-2 or TRBV6-3 to TRBJ2-3; 8 nucleotides agree with TRBD2. Germline CDR1 and CDR2: MNHEY and SVGEGT. Trimming at V came to 2 bases and at J to 5 bases, leaving 3 bases not matched to a gene. The CDR3 extends over 14 amino acids.

This rearrangement joins TRBV19 to TRBJ1-2; a weak D match, TRBD1 (6 bases). V lost 4 bases to trimming and J lost 4 bases, with 19 bases between them. CDR3 length equals 16 residues. CDR1 and CDR2 (germline): LNHDA, SQIVND (reference sequence). The CDR3 is CASSKPPQGSFYGYTF. CDR3 coding DNA: TGTGCCAGTAGTAAACCTCCACAGGGTTCTTTCTATGGCTACACCTTC.

This clonotype came up many times. The CDR3 DNA reads TGTGCCAGCAGTGAAAGTTCAGGGTCGGACAATGAGCAGTTCTTC. Protein: CASSESSGSDNEQFF. The rearrangement uses TRBV25-1 and TRBJ2-1, with D tentatively TRBD1 (5 bases). Trimming stripped 2 bases from V and 5 bases from J, with 13 bases between. The CDR3 length is 15 residues. Germline V gives CDR1 MGHDK, CDR2 SYGVNS. Full variable domain (outside the CDR3, taken from reference TRBV25-1 and TRBJ2-1): EADIYQTPRYLVIGTGKKITLECSQTMGHDKMYWYQQDPGMELHLIHYSYGVNSTEKGDLSSESTVSRIRTEHFPLTLESARPSHTSQYLCASSESSGSDNEQFFGPGTRLTVL.

This clonotype came up many times. This rearrangement joins TRBV6-1 to TRBJ2-2; possible D gene TRBD1, 5 bases. The CDR3 runs 13 residues. Per germline, CDR1 MNHNS and CDR2 SASEGT. Trimming removed 6 bases from V and 3 bases from J, with 8 bases in between. The CDR3: CASRPQDTGELFF. In nucleotides, the CDR3 is TGTGCCAGCAGGCCACAGGACACCGGGGAGCTGTTTTTT.